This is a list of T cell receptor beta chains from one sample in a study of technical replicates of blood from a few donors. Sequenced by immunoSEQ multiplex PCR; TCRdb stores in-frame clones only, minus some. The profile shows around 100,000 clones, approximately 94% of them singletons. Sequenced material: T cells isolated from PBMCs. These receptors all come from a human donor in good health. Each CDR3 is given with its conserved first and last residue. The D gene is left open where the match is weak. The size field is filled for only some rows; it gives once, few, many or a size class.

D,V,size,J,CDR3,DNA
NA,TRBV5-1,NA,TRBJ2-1,CASSFSPGNEQFF,TGCGCCAGCAGCTTTTCTCCGGGCAATGAGCAGTTCTTC
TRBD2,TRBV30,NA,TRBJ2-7,CAWSVTSAHYEQYF,TGTGCCTGGAGTGTGACTAGCGCCCACTACGAGCAGTACTTC
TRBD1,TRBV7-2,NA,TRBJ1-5,CASSLAGGGSNQPQHF,TGTGCCAGCAGCTTAGCAGGGGGCGGAAGCAATCAGCCCCAGCATTTT
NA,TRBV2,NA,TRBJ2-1,CASLLIPTAPLDEQFF,TGTGCCAGCTTACTCATCCCGACAGCCCCTTTGGATGAGCAGTTCTTC
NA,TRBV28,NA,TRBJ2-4,CASEPNRDFTLAKNIQYF,TGTGCCAGTGAACCTAACCGGGACTTCACTCTAGCCAAAAACATTCAGTACTTC
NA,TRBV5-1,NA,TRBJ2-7,CASSLEGGGVFEQYF,TGCGCCAGCAGCTTGGAAGGGGGAGGGGTTTTCGAGCAGTACTTC
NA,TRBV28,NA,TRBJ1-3,CASSFTLGSAGSGNTIYF,TGTGCCAGCAGTTTTACTTTGGGGAGCGCCGGCTCTGGAAACACCATATATTTT
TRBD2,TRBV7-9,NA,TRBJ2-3,CASSFSLATDTQYF,TGTGCCAGCAGCTTCTCACTAGCGACAGATACGCAGTATTTT
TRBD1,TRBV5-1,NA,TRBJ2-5,CASSLGTGGETQYF,TGCGCCAGCAGCTTGGGCACAGGGGGCGAGACCCAGTACTTC
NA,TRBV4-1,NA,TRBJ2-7,CASSQGDNPAYEQYF,TGCGCCAGCAGCCAAGGGGACAACCCGGCCTACGAGCAGTACTTC
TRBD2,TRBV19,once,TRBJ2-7,CASSWGLAGYEQYF,TGTGCCAGTAGTTGGGGACTAGCGGGCTACGAGCAGTACTTC
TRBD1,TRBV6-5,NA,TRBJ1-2,CASYKTGTGAVSYTF,TGTGCCAGCTATAAAACCGGGACAGGGGCTGTTAGCTACACCTTC
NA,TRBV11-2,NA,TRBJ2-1,CASSLLSGQTYNEQFF,TGTGCCAGCAGCTTATTGTCTGGACAGACGTACAATGAGCAGTTCTTC
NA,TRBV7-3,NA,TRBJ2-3,CASSLNPSTDTQYF,TGTGCCAGCAGCTTAAATCCTAGCACAGATACGCAGTATTTT
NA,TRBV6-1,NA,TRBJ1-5,CASNHPGDAQPQHF,TGTGCCAGCAACCACCCAGGGGATGCGCAGCCCCAGCATTTT
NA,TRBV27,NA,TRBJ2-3,CASSLDTEVGGADTQYF,TGTGCCAGCAGTTTAGACACCGAAGTGGGTGGCGCAGATACGCAGTATTTT
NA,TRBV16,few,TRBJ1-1,CASSQSATDTEAFF,TGTGCCAGCAGCCAATCGGCGACAGACACTGAAGCTTTCTTT
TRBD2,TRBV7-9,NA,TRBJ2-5,CASTLGTSVQETQYF,TGTGCCAGCACCCTAGGGACTAGCGTGCAAGAGACCCAGTACTTC
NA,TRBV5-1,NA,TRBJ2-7,CASSSDRNPYEQYF,TGCGCCAGCAGCTCCGACAGGAACCCCTACGAGCAGTACTTC
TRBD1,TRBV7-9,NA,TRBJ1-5,CASVQGAYQPQHF,TGTGCCAGCGTACAGGGGGCGTATCAGCCCCAGCATTTT
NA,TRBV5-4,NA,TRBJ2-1,CASSLTGSDEQFF,TGTGCCAGCAGCTTAACAGGGTCGGACGAGCAGTTCTTC
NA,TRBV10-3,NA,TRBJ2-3,CAISGTLAITDTQYF,TGTGCCATCAGTGGAACCCTAGCGATAACAGATACGCAGTATTTT
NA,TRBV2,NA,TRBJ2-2,CASSKAQANTGELFF,TGTGCCAGCAGCAAGGCCCAGGCGAACACCGGGGAGCTGTTTTTT
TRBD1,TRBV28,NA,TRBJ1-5,CASSPQDRGLQPQHF,TGTGCCAGCAGCCCCCAGGACAGGGGGCTTCAGCCCCAGCATTTT
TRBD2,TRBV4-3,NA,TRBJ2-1,CASSQEAGGNNEQFF,TGCGCCAGCAGCCAAGAGGCGGGAGGGAACAATGAGCAGTTCTTC